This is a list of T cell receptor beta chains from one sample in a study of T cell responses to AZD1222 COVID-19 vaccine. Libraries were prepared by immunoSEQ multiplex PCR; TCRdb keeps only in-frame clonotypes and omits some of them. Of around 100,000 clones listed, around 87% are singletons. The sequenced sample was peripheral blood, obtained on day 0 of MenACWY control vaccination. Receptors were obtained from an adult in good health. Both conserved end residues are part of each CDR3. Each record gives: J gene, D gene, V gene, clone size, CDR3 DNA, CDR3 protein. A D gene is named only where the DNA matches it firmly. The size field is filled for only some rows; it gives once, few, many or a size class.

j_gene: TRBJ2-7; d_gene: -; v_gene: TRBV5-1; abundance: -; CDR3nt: TGCGCCAGCAGCTTGGCCGTAGGTTCGGGGAACTACGAGCAGTACTTC; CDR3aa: CASSLAVGSGNYEQYF
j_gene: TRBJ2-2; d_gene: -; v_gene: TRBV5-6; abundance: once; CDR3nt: TGTGCCAGCAGCTTGTCCCTGAACACCGGGGAGCTGTTTTTT; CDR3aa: CASSLSLNTGELFF
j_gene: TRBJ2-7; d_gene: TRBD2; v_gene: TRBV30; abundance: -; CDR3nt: TGTGCCTGGAGTGTAGCACTAGCGGGAGTCCACGAGCAGTACTTC; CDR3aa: CAWSVALAGVHEQYF
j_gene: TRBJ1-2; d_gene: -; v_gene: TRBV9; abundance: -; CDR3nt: TGTGCCAGCAGCGTAGATCGAGACACGAACTATGGCTACACCTTC; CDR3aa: CASSVDRDTNYGYTF
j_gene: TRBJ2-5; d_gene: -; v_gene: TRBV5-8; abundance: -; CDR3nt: TGTGCCAGCAGCCCAGAGAGCCGCGGCGAGACCCAGTACTTC; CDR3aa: CASSPESRGETQYF
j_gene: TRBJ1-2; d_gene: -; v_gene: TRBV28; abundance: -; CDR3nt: TGTGCCAGCGAGGCAGGCAACCGCTACACCTTC; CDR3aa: CASEAGNRYTF
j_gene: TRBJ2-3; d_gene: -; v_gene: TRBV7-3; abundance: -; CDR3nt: TGTGCCAGCAGCTCCGGGGGCAGCACAGATACGCAGTATTTT; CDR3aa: CASSSGGSTDTQYF
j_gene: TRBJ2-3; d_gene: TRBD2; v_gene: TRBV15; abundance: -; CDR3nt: TGTGCCACCGGCGCCAGCCCGGGGGGTGCAGATACGCAGTATTTT; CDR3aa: CATGASPGGADTQYF
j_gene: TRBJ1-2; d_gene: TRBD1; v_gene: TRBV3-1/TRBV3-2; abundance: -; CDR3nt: TGTGCCAGCAGCCAAACAGGGGGCTATGGCTACACCTTC; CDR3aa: CASSQTGGYGYTF
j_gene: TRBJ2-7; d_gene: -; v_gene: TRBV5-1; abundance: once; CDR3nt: TGCGCCAGCAGCACGAATATGGGGACCTACGAGCAGTACTTC; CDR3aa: CASSTNMGTYEQYF
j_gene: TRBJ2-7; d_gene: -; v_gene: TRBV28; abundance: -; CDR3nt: TGTGCCAGCAGTTTATATCGGGGGAGCTCCTACGAGCAGTACTTC; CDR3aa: CASSLYRGSSYEQYF
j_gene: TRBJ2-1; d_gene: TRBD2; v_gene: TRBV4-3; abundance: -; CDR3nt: TGCGCCAGCAGCCAAGATGGTCCCGGGACTAGCGGGAGGCGCGATGAGCAGTTCTTC; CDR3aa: CASSQDGPGTSGRRDEQFF
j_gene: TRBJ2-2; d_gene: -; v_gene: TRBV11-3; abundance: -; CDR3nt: TGTGCCAGCAGCCCAGGGTTGACCGGGGAGCTGTTTTTT; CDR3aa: CASSPGLTGELFF
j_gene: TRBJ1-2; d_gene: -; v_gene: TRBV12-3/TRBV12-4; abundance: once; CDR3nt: -; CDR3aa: CASSWWGAGNTF
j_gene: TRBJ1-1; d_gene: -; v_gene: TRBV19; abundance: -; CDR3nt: TGTGCCAGTAGTATAACCGGGACGGTAGAAGCTTTCTTT; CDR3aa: CASSITGTVEAFF
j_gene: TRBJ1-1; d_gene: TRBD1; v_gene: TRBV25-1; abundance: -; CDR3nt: TGTGCCAGCAGTCGAACAGGGGGCTTAGGGGCTTTCTTT; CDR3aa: CASSRTGGLGAFF
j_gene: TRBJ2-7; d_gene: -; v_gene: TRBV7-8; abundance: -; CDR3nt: TGTGCCAGCAGCTTAGCGACAGGGAGGGGAAACTTC; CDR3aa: CASSLATGRGNF
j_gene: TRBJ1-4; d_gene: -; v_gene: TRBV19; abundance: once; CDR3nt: TGTGCCAGTAGCCGCCCGGCAGGGACTAGCGAAAAACTGTTTTTT; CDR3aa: CASSRPAGTSEKLFF
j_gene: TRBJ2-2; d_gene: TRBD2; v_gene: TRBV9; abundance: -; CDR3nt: TGTGCCAGCAGCGACCTGACTAGCGGGGTGAACACCGGGGAGCTGTTTTTT; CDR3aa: CASSDLTSGVNTGELFF
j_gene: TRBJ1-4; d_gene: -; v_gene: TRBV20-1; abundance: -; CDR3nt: TGCAGTGCTGGGCCCAATGAAAAACTGTTTTTT; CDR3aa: CSAGPNEKLFF
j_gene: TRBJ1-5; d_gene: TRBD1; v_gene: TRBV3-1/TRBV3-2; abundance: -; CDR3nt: TGTGCCAGCGGACCGGGACAGGTGAATCAGCCCCAGCATTTT; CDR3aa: CASGPGQVNQPQHF
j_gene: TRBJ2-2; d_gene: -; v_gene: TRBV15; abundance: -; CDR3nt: TGTGCCACCAGCAGAGATGGACCTTTTGGCGGGTGGACCGGGGAGCTGTTTTTT; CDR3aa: CATSRDGPFGGWTGELFF
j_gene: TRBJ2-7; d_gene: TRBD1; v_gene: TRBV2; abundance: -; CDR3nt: TGTGCCAGCACCTCACTCGGACAGGGGTTTTACGAGCAGTACTTC; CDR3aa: CASTSLGQGFYEQYF
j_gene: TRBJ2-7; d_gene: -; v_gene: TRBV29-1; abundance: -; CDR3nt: TGCAGCGTTGGCGAGGGGCTCTACGAGCAGTACTTC; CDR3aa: CSVGEGLYEQYF
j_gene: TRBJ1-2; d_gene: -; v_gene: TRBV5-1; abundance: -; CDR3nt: TGCGCCAGCAGCGCCCCCCGACAGATTAACTATGGCTACACCTTC; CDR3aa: CASSAPRQINYGYTF
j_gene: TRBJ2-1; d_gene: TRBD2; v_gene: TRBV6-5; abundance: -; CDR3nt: TGTGCCAGCAGGACCGGACTAGTCCTCTACAATGAGCAGTTCTTC; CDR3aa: CASRTGLVLYNEQFF
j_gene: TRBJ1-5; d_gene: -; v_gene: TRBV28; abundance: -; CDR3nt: TGTGCCAGCAGTTTGGATAGCAATCAGCCCCAGCATTTT; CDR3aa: CASSLDSNQPQHF
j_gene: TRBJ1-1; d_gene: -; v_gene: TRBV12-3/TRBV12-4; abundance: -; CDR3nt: TGTGCCAGCAGCCCGAGGCCGGACACTGAAGCTTTCTTT; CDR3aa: CASSPRPDTEAFF
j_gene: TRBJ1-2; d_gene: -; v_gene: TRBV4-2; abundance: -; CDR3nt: TGTGCCAGCAGCCAAGATTTGGGCCCCATCGTCTATGGCTACACCTTC; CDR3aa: CASSQDLGPIVYGYTF
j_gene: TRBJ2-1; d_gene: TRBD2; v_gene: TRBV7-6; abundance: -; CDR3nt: TGTGCCAGCAGCCCTCGGACTAGCCGACCCTACAATGAGCAGTTCTTC; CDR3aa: CASSPRTSRPYNEQFF
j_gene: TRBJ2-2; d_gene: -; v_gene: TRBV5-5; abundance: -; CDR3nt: TGTGCCAGCAGCTTGGGGGCGGGCTACACCGGGGAGCTGTTTTTT; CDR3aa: CASSLGAGYTGELFF
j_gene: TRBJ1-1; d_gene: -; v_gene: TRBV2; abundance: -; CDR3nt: TGTGCCAGCAGTGACCAGGGTCAGTACACCTCAGAAGCTTTCTTT; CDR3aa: CASSDQGQYTSEAFF
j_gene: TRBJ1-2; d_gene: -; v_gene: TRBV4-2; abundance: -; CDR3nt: TGTGCCAGCAGCCAAAAAGCCCAGGGGCCCCCTGGCTACACCTTC; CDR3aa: CASSQKAQGPPGYTF
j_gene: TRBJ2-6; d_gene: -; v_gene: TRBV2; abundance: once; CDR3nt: TGTGCCGGAGGTGTGGGGGGTTCTGGGGCCAACGTCCTGACTTTC; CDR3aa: CAGGVGGSGANVLTF
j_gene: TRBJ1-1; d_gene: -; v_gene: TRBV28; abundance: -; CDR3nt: TGTGCCAGCAGTCTACAGGGAAACGGCGATAAGACTGAAGCTTTCTTT; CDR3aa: CASSLQGNGDKTEAFF
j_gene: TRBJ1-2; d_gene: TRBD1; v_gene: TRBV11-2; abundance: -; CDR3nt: TGTGCCAGCAGCTCCGACAGGGGCTATGGCTACACCTTC; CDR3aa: CASSSDRGYGYTF
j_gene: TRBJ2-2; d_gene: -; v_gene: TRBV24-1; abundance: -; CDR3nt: TGTGCCACCAGTGATGGGTCATTTATCGGAGCGGGGAACACCGGGGAGCTGTTTTTT; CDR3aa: CATSDGSFIGAGNTGELFF